This T cell receptor beta chain comes out of a study of T cell responses to AZD1222 COVID-19 vaccine. Assay: immunoSEQ multiplex PCR; the TCRdb copy retains only in-frame clones and omits some. The sample has about 120,000 clones; 87% are singletons. Of note for this clone: As yet, its antigen is unknown.

CDR1 and CDR2 (germline): SGHRS, YFSETQ. This CDR3 has 21 amino acids. The ends lost 0 bases at V and 5 bases at J; junction bases unmatched: 14. Overall study findings and caveats: Only after the peak T cell response were repertoires sampled. Among spike-specific TCRs, nearly half reportedly target unmutated variant regions. CD4 TCRs associated with vaccination spanned spike, dominating at 160-218 and 743-854.

Specimen: peripheral blood, collected 28 days after the second AZD1222 dose. The receptor was derived from an adult who received the AZD1222 COVID-19 vaccine. The rearrangement links TRBV5-1 to TRBJ2-1; the match to TRBD2 covers 16 bases. The chain's CDR3 is CASSLAQPGTSGGALNNEQFF. The CDR3 DNA reads TGCGCCAGCAGCTTGGCCCAACCCGGGACTAGCGGGGGGGCGCTAAACAATGAGCAGTTCTTC. Together with reference TRBV5-1 and TRBJ2-1, the CDR3 gives the full variable domain: KAGVTQTPRYLIKTRGQQVTLSCSPISGHRSVSWYQQTPGQGLQFLFEYFSETQRNKGNFPGRFSGRQFSNSRSEMNVSTLELGDSALYLCASSLAQPGTSGGALNNEQFFGPGTRLTVL.